Shown below are 7 T cell receptor beta chains from a single sample sequenced in a study of blood T cell repertoires in COVID-19. Here immunoSEQ multiplex PCR was the method, and the copy in TCRdb shows in-frame clones only, minus some. The sample lists about 160,000 clones, around four fifths occurring once. Sample: peripheral blood. These receptors all come from a human donor in a cohort sampled during active COVID-19.

The rearrangement links TRBV14 to TRBJ2-1; 8 positions agree with TRBD1. V was clipped by 5 bases and J by 8 bases; unmatched bases: 8. Germline-derived CDR1 and CDR2 are SGHDN and FVKESK. The CDR3 has 14 amino acids. This CDR3 reads CASSDRDRLHEQFF. The CDR3 nucleotides are TGTGCCAGCAGCGACCGGGACAGGTTACATGAGCAGTTCTTC.

This chain uses TRBV27 with TRBJ2-2; weak D call: TRBD1 (5 bases). V lost 6 bases to trimming and J lost 4 bases, with 18 bases between them. In germline, CDR1 is MNHEY, CDR2 SMNVEV (reference sequence). This CDR3 is built from 16 residues. The CDR3 region is CASSRWWTTGTGELFF. The CDR3, as DNA: TGTGCCAGCAGCCGATGGTGGACAACGGGCACCGGGGAGCTGTTTTTT.

V gene TRBV7-8 combines with J gene TRBJ2-5, with 10 bases identical to TRBD1. J lost 2 bases, V lost 5 bases, and 5 bases had no gene match. CDR3 length: 15 amino acids. CDR1 and CDR2 from the germline V gene are SGHVS and FQNEAQ. Here the CDR3 reads CASSTRDRGQETQYF. The CDR3, as DNA: TGTGCCAGCAGCACCCGGGACAGGGGACAAGAGACCCAGTACTTC.

The chain couples TRBV30 to TRBJ2-5; 11 nucleotides agree with TRBD2. Germline V lookup: CDR1 GTSNPN, CDR2 SVGIG (reference sequence). This CDR3 region has 16 residues. Trimming at V came to 2 bases and at J to 1 base, leaving 6 bases not matched to a gene. The chain's CDR3 is CAWSTGLAVGQETQYF. The DNA of the CDR3 is TGTGCCTGGAGTACGGGACTAGCGGTGGGCCAAGAGACCCAGTACTTC.

V usage is TRBV7-6 and J usage is TRBJ2-7; 7 nucleotides match TRBD1. The CDR3 spans 16 residues. Germline V CDR1 and CDR2: SGHVS, FNYEAQ. J gave up 0 bases and V 5 bases, and 10 bases lay outside the gene matches. In nucleotides, the CDR3 is TGTGCCAGCAGCCCGCAGACAGGGCTAAGCTCCTACGAGCAGTACTTC. This gives the protein CASSPQTGLSSYEQYF.

CDR3 amino acids: CASSLGDRDPNTEAFF. The CDR3 DNA reads TGTGCCAGCAGCTTAGGGGACAGGGACCCTAACACTGAAGCTTTCTTT. V usage is TRBV7-2 and J usage is TRBJ1-1, with 9 nucleotides matching TRBD1. After removal of 1 base from V and 2 bases from J, the junction contained 5 bases not matched to a gene. Looked up from germline, CDR1 is SGHTA and CDR2 is FQGNSA. The CDR3 is 16 amino acids.

This clone was counted between two and nine times. V is TRBV10-3 and J is TRBJ1-5; D uncertain. The germline CDR1 and CDR2 sequences are ENHRY and SYGVKD. The V gene lost 0 bases and the J gene lost 3 bases, with 6 bases spanning the gap. The CDR3 runs to 14 residues. The CDR3 sequence: CAISESTANQPQHF. Written as DNA, the CDR3 is TGTGCCATCAGTGAGTCTACAGCCAATCAGCCCCAGCATTTT.